The T cell receptor (beta chain) under discussion was sequenced for a study of blood T cells in healthy people across ages. Findings and limits, study-wide: Reliance upon unsorted PBMCs precluded definitive naive versus antigen-experienced comparison.

A J-beta primer mix and a sample-barcoded 5' primer were used in a second PCR of about 7 to 12 cycles. The study obtained at least 3 million CDR3-containing paired-end reads from every sample. From the 5' RACE reads, TCRdb called clonotypes with MiXCR, one entry per CDR3 protein. The sample comprises about 930,000 distinct CDR3 sequences, almost 30% of which are singletons, and about 10% rests with the top ten. Germline V gene sequence: CDR1 DFQATT, CDR2 SNEGSKA (reference sequence). V lost 6 bases and J 0 bases, leaving 12 bases between the germline ends. The CDR3 is 14 residues long. This clonotype has more than one count but fewer than ten. Antigen unknown. The same specimen was also included in a second study, on T cells of mothers and their children. This second report adds: Three healthy Caucasian mothers served as donors, and their six children did as well. Evidence of persistent microchimeric T cell clones was absent.

The chain is built from TRBV20-1 and TRBJ1-5; D remains ambiguous. The sequenced sample was blood. The sequence was collected from a woman aged 40 to 50 in good health. DNA of the CDR3: TGCAGTGCGGCGGGGAGACATAGCAATCAGCCCCAGCATTTT. Amino acid sequence: CSAAGRHSNQPQHF.